The source of this TCR beta chain is a study of naive and memory T cell subsets. Whole-study results and caveats: Expression changes during T cell differentiation may affect RNA-based TCR counts. There was no ground truth to check naive and memory subset results.

This CDR3 has 16 amino acids. V gave up 5 bases and J gave up 4 bases; unmatched junction bases: 10. The beta constant-region primer was an equimolar mix of two oligonucleotides covering TRBC1 and TRBC2. Nested alpha and beta constant-region primers with the SP2 primer drove four PCR rounds on ligated cDNA. Using its own MiXCR run on the UMI-ligation and nested PCR reads, TCRdb lists one record per CDR3 protein. Of roughly 80,000 distinct CDR3 sequences listed, roughly 9.2% are singletons. Concerning this clonotype: Its cognate antigen is unknown.

Sequencing was done on a sample of naive CD8+ T cells from blood. The TCR originated in a human donor in good health. This chain links TRBV12-3 or TRBV12-4 with TRBJ2-5; TRBD2 agrees at 10 bases. CDR3 nucleotides: TGTGCCAGCAGTGAATTAGCGGGAGGCTTTGTAGAGACCCAGTACTTC. It encodes CASSELAGGFVETQYF.